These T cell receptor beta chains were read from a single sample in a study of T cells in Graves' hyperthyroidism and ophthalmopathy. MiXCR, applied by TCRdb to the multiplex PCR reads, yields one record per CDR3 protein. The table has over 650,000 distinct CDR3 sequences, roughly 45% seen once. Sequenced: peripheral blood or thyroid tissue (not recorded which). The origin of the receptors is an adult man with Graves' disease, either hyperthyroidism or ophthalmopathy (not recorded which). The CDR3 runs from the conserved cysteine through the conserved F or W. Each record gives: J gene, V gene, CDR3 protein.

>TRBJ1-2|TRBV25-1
CASSEWTVKGGYTF
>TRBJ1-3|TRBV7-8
CASSHPTQGAGNTIYF
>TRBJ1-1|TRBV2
CASSVPGIPGDTEAFF
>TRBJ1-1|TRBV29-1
CSVTGPRGTEAFF
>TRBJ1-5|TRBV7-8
CASSLEGRGRFNQPQHF
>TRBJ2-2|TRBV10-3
CAIRPGATAGELFF
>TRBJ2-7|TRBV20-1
CSASQPGQGATYEQYF
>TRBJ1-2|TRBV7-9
CASSTQGGVYGYTF
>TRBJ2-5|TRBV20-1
CSASFQNNLMAQYF
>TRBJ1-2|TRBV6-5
CASSYSRGSRHGYTF